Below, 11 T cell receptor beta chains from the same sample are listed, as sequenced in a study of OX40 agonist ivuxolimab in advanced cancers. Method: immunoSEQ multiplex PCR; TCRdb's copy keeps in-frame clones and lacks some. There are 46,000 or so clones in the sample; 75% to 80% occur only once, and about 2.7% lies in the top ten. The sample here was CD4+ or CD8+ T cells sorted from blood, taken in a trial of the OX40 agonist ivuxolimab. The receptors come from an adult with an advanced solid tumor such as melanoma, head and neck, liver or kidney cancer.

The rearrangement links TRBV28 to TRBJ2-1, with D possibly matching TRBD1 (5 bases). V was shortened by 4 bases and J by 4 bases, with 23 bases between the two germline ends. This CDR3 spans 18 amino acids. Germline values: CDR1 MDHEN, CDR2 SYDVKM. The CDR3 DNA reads TGTGCCAGCAGTTCAAAGCAGGGAATCAATTTAAAGTACAATGAGCAGTTCTTC. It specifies CASSSKQGINLKYNEQFF.

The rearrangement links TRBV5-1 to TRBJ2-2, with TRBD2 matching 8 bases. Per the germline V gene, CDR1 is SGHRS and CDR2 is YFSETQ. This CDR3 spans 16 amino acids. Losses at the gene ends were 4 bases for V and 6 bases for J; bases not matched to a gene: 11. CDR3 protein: CASSQGRRGDAGELFF. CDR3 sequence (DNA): TGCGCCAGCAGCCAAGGAAGGCGGGGGGACGCCGGGGAGCTGTTTTTT.

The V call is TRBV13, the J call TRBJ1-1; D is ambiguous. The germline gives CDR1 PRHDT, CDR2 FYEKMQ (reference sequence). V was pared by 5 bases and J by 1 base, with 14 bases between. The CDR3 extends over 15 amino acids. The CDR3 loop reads CASSHEGGGNTEAFF. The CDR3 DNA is TGTGCCAGCAGCCACGAGGGTGGCGGGAACACTGAAGCTTTCTTT.

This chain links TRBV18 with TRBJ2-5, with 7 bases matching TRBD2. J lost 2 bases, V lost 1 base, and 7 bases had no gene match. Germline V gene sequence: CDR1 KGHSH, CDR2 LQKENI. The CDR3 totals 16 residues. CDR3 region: CASSPRAGVLQETQYF. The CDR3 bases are TGTGCCAGCTCACCACGTGCGGGAGTACTACAAGAGACCCAGTACTTC.

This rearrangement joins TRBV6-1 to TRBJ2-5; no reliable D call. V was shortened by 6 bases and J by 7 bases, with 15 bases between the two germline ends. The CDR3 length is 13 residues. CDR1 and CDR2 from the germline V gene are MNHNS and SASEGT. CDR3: CASRDGGSGTQYF. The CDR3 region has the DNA TGTGCCAGCAGGGACGGTGGATCAGGGACCCAGTACTTC.

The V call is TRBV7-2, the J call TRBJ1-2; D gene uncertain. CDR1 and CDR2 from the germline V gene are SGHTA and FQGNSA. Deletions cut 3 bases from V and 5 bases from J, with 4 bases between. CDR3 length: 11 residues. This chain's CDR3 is CASSLAYGYTF. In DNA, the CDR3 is TGTGCCAGCAGCTTGGCGTATGGCTACACCTTC.

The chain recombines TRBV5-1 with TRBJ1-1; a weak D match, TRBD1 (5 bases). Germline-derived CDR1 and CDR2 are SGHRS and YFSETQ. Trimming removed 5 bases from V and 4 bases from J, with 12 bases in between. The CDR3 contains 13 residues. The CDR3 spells CASSSQGFTEAFF. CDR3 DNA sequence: TGCGCCAGCAGTTCCCAGGGTTTCACTGAAGCTTTCTTT.

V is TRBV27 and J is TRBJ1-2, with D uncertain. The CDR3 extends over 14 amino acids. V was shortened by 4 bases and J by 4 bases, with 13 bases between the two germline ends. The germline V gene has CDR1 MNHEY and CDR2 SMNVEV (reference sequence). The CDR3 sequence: CASSSGPPSYGYTF. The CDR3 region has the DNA TGTGCCAGCAGTTCCGGGCCGCCTAGCTATGGCTACACCTTC.

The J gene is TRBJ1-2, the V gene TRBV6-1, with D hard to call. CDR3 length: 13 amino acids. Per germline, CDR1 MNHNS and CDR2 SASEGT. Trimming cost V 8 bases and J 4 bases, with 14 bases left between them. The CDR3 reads CASSPRRFYGYTF. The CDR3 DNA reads TGTGCCAGCTCTCCCAGGAGATTCTATGGCTACACCTTC.

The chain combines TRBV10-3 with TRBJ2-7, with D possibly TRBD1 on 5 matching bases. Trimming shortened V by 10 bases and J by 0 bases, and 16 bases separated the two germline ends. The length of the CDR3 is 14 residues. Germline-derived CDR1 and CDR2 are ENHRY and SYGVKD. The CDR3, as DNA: TGTGCCAGCAGGGCTACAGGTAACTCCTACGAGCAGTACTTC. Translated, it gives CASRATGNSYEQYF.

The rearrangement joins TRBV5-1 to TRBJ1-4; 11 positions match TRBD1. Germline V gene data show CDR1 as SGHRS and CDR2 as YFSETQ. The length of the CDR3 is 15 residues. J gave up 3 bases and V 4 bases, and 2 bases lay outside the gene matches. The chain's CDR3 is CASSGQGAANEKLFF. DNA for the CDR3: TGCGCCAGCAGCGGACAGGGGGCAGCTAATGAAAAACTGTTTTTT. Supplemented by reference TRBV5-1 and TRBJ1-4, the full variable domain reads KAGVTQTPRYLIKTRGQQVTLSCSPISGHRSVSWYQQTPGQGLQFLFEYFSETQRNKGNFPGRFSGRQFSNSRSEMNVSTLELGDSALYLCASSGQGAANEKLFFGSGTQLSVL.